Listed here are 21 T cell receptor beta chains from one sample, sequenced in a study of T cell repertoires in cytomegalovirus infection (dated by TCRdb to between 2019 and 2020). Instrument on record: Illumina HiSeq 1500. TCRdb reanalyzed the raw reads on its own, using fastp at Q25 for trimming and MiXCR for clone calling, and kept in-frame beta chains. All rows with the same CDR3 protein become a single entry with the most common DNA and genes. The sample records around 900,000 distinct CDR3 sequences, about a third of which are singletons. Around an eighth of the sample rests with the top ten. No antigen has been identified for these receptors. Reading the label with the study, this specimen's treatment or condition is: in vitro stimulation with specific CMV peptide epitopes to enrich CMV-specific T cells. The sequenced sample was cultured CD8+ T cells from PBMCs, obtained from culture after CMV antigen stimulation. These receptors were collected from a human donor in good health (CMV status not recorded). Some clones in this sample may be carry-over from other donors' samples.

This chain links TRBV20-1 with TRBJ1-2; no clear D gene. The CDR3 is made up of 13 amino acids. V lost 0 bases, J lost 0 bases, and 5 bases lay in between. CDR1 and CDR2 (germline): DFQATT, SNEGSKA (reference sequence). DNA of the CDR3: TGCAGTGCTAGAGACACGACTAACTATGGCTACACCTTC. This codes for CSARDTTNYGYTF.

This clonotype was seen a handful of times. The chain recombines TRBV7-9 with TRBJ2-7; a possible D gene is TRBD2 (6 bases). CDR1 SEHNR and CDR2 FQNEAQ come from the germline V gene (reference sequence). This CDR3 spans 13 amino acids. The germline V and J ends were trimmed by 4 bases and 3 bases, with 10 bases remaining between them. In DNA form, the CDR3 reads TGTGCCAGCAGCTCGGGACTTTTCTACGAGCAGTACTTC. As protein: CASSSGLFYEQYF.

This sequence joins TRBV19 and TRBJ2-7; the D is unclear. V was cut by 1 base and J by 6 bases, with 16 bases left in between. Germline V lookup: CDR1 LNHDA, CDR2 SQIVND (reference sequence). The CDR3 extends over 15 amino acids. The chain's CDR3 is CASSIARIPPSEQYV. The CDR3 bases are TGTGCCAGTAGTATAGCCAGGATCCCTCCCTCCGAGCAGTACGTC.

This chain links TRBV10-3 with TRBJ1-2; unclear D gene. V was cut by 4 bases and J by 5 bases, with 5 bases left in between. The V gene's germline CDR1 is ENHRY and CDR2 SYGVKD. CDR3 length: 11 amino acids. The CDR3 DNA reads as TGTGCCATCAGTGCGAAGTATGGCTACACCTTC. This sequence encodes CAISAKYGYTF.

A note on this clonotype: Since a much larger clone is just one base distant, this may be a read error. V gene TRBV5-6 combines with J gene TRBJ2-7; perhaps TRBD1 as D (5 bases). The CDR3 has 13 amino acids. The V gene's germline CDR1 is SGHDT and CDR2 YYEEEE. V lost 0 bases, J lost 3 bases, and 7 bases lay in between. The CDR3 protein is CASSLGTYYEQYV. In DNA, the CDR3 is TGTGCCAGCAGCTTGGGGACATACTACGAGCAGTACGTC.

The sample holds a few counts of this clonotype. This chain joins TRBV7-9 and TRBJ2-1; D remains unclear. This CDR3 has 14 amino acids. Trimming took 5 bases from V and 10 from J, leaving 18 bases between them. In germline, CDR1 is SEHNR, CDR2 FQNEAQ (reference sequence). The CDR3 region is CASSPRTPLGEQFF. The DNA of the CDR3 is TGTGCCAGCAGCCCCAGGACCCCCCTAGGCGAGCAGTTCTTC. Combining the CDR3 with reference TRBV7-9 and TRBJ2-1 gives the whole variable domain DTGVSQNPRHKITKRGQNVTFRCDPISEHNRLYWYRQTLGQGPEFLTYFQNEAQLEKSRLLSDRFSAERPKGSFSTLEIQRTEQGDSAMYLCASSPRTPLGEQFFGPGTRLTVL.

This clonotype occurred a few times. V usage is TRBV6-2 or TRBV6-3 and J usage is TRBJ2-1; D might be TRBD2 (6 bases). This CDR3 region has 14 residues. V lost 5 bases, J lost 4 bases, and 12 bases lay in between. CDR1 is MNHEY and CDR2 is SVGEGT in the germline V gene. The CDR3 coding sequence is TGTGCCAGCAGTGGGGGGACCAGTTACAATGAGCAGTTCTTC. Translating it yields CASSGGTSYNEQFF.

The chain links TRBV11-2 to TRBJ2-1; TRBD1 matches 7 bases. CDR1 is SGHAT, CDR2 FQNNGV, per germline. V shed 4 bases, J shed 4 bases, and the junction held 7 bases outside the gene matches. The CDR3 consists of 15 residues. DNA of the CDR3: TGTGCCAGCAGCTATACCGGGACAGATTACAATGAGCAGTTCTTC. Translated: CASSYTGTDYNEQFF.

This clonotype was seen only a few times. This rearrangement joins TRBV4-1 to TRBJ1-2, with a weak D call TRBD1 (5 bases). The CDR3 contains 14 residues. V was clipped by 8 bases and J by 6 bases, with 19 bases between them. Germline CDR1 reads MGHRA; CDR2 reads YSYEKL. The CDR3 spells CASGPRGDGNGYTF. The CDR3 nucleotides are TGCGCCAGCGGCCCCCGGGGGGACGGGAATGGCTACACCTTC.

Many counts were recorded for this clonotype. V is TRBV7-8 and J is TRBJ1-5; D is unresolved. CDR3 length: 13 amino acids. CDR1 is SGHVS, CDR2 FQNEAQ, per germline. V gave up 8 bases and J gave up 2 bases, with 10 bases separating them. CDR3 sequence reads: CASGREGNQPQHF. DNA for the CDR3: TGTGCCAGCGGGAGGGAGGGCAATCAGCCCCAGCATTTT.

This clonotype appeared a single time. The chain is built from TRBV4-1 and TRBJ2-7, with D possibly being TRBD2 (6 bases). This CDR3 spans 14 amino acids. The germline V gene encodes CDR1 MGHRA and CDR2 YSYEKL. V lost 3 bases, J lost 4 bases, and 13 bases lay in between. The CDR3 loop reads CASSQQAGLYEQYF. In nucleotides, the CDR3 is TGCGCCAGCAGCCAGCAAGCGGGTCTATACGAGCAGTACTTC.

There are a few counts of this clonotype. The chain links TRBV6-5 to TRBJ1-6; 8 bases map to TRBD1. This CDR3 contains 16 residues. Germline-derived CDR1 and CDR2 are MNHEY and SVGAGI. With V trimmed by 5 bases and J by 2 bases, 5 bases remained unmatched. The CDR3 loop reads CASSLGQGAYNSPLHF. The CDR3 DNA follows: TGTGCCAGCAGTCTAGGACAGGGAGCCTATAATTCACCCCTCCACTTT.

This clonotype was counted only a few times. The chain employs TRBV6-2 or TRBV6-3 and TRBJ2-2; unclear D gene. The CDR3 length is 13 residues. The germline gives CDR1 MNHEY, CDR2 SVGEGT. V shed 2 bases and J shed 4 bases, with 5 bases lying between them. The CDR3 region is CASSYVVTGELFF. The CDR3 DNA follows: TGTGCCAGCAGTTACGTAGTCACCGGGGAGCTGTTTTTT.

The sample holds a few counts of this clonotype. CDR3 nucleotide sequence: TGTGCCAGCATTCGCCGGGACTACTTCTACGAGCAGTACTTC. This codes for CASIRRDYFYEQYF. The chain recombines TRBV6-2 or TRBV6-3 with TRBJ2-7; 7 bases match TRBD2. CDR1 is MNHEY and CDR2 is SVGEGT in the germline V gene. This CDR3 contains 14 residues. The V and J ends lost 7 bases and 3 bases, in that order; junction bases with no gene match: 9.

This clonotype was found many times. CDR3 bases: TGTGCCAGCAGCTTAGCAAGCGGGTTTCCTTCCTATGGCTACACCTTC. This codes for CASSLASGFPSYGYTF. V and J are TRBV7-8 and TRBJ1-2, with D unresolved. Looked up from germline, CDR1 is SGHVS and CDR2 is FQNEAQ. The CDR3 runs to 16 residues. The ends were cut back, 0 bases at V and 4 bases at J, with 15 bases in the middle.

This clonotype came up many times. The V and J genes are TRBV6-1 and TRBJ2-4; D possibly corresponds to TRBD2 (6 bases). Trimming took 3 bases from V and 0 from J, leaving 9 bases between them. The CDR3 contains 15 residues. The V gene's germline CDR1 is MNHNS and CDR2 SASEGT. The CDR3 spells CASSEGGLAKNIQYF. In nucleotides, the CDR3 is TGTGCCAGCAGTGAGGGGGGATTAGCCAAAAACATTCAGTACTTC.

This clonotype was seen a few times. The rearrangement links TRBV7-3 to TRBJ1-1; a possible D gene is TRBD1 (5 bases). The CDR3 length is 17 residues. V lost 2 bases to trimming and J lost 0 bases, with 16 bases between them. CDR1 is SGHTA, CDR2 FQGTGA, per germline. The CDR3 DNA follows: TGTGCCAGCAGCTTATCCGGGACCGGTTTATTGAACACTGAAGCTTTCTTT. Translated: CASSLSGTGLLNTEAFF.

The chain uses TRBV24-1 and TRBJ2-2; tentatively, D is TRBD1 or TRBD2 (5 bases each). CDR1 is KGHDR, CDR2 SFDVKD, per germline. This CDR3 has 15 residues. The V and J ends lost 6 bases and 5 bases respectively, with 15 bases between them. CDR3 in DNA: TGTGCCACCAGTTCGGGGCAGGGTAGAACCGGGGAGCTGTTTTTT. It specifies CATSSGQGRTGELFF.

A word on this clonotype: A read error may produce the germline difference seen at one junction end. The rearrangement uses TRBV7-9 and TRBJ1-2; no clear D. This CDR3 has 13 amino acids. Germline CDR1 reads SEHNR; CDR2 reads FQNEAQ (reference sequence). CDR3 in amino acids: CASSFTDHYGCTF. The CDR3, as DNA: TGTGCCAGCAGCTTTACGGATCACTATGGCTGCACCTTC. Based on the CDR3 plus reference TRBV7-9 and TRBJ1-2, the full variable domain is DTGVSQNPRHKITKRGQNVTFRCDPISEHNRLYWYRQTLGQGPEFLTYFQNEAQLEKSRLLSDRFSAERPKGSFSTLEIQRTEQGDSAMYLCASSFTDHYGCTFGSGTRLTVV.

This chain joins TRBV5-6 and TRBJ2-1; 9 bases line up with TRBD1. CDR3 length equals 15 residues. V was clipped by 3 bases and J by 8 bases; unmatched bases: 9. In germline, CDR1 is SGHDT, CDR2 YYEEEE. This chain's CDR3 is CASSSGTGFLHEQFF. The CDR3 nucleotides read TGTGCCAGCAGCTCCGGGACAGGGTTTCTCCATGAGCAGTTCTTC.

The rearrangement uses TRBV7-4 and TRBJ2-1, with 8 bases aligning to TRBD2. The germline V gene encodes CDR1 SGHVT and CDR2 SQSDAQ. Trimming took 5 bases from V and 7 from J; bases not matched to a gene: 7. This CDR3 contains 14 residues. The CDR3 nucleotides read TGTGCCAGCAGCGACGCGGGGGGCCGGAATGAGCAGTTCTTC. Translation: CASSDAGGRNEQFF.